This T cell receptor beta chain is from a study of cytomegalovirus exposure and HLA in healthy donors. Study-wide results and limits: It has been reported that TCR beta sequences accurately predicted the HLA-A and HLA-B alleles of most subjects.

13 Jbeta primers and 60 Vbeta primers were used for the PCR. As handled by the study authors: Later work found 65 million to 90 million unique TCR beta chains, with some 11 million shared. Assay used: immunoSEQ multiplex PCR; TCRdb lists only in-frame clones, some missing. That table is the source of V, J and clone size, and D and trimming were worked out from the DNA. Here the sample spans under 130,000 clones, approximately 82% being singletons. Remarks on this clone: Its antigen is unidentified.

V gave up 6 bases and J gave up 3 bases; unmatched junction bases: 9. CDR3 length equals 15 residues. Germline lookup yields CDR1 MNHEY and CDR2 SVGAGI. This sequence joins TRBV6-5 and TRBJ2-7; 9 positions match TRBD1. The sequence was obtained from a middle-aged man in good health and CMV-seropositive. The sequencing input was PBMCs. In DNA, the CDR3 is TGTGCCAGCAGAGATCCGGGACAGGGTCACTACGAGCAGTACTTC. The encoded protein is CASRDPGQGHYEQYF.